A single sample is the source of the 6 T cell receptor beta chains below, sequenced in a study of shared clonotypes between healthy human individuals. Repertoires were generated with immunoSEQ multiplex PCR, while TCRdb's copy carries only in-frame clones and drops some. The table records about half a million clones, around 80% of them present only once. Sequencing used PBMCs. These receptors all come from a woman between 40 and 50 years old in good health. Some clones in this sample may be carry-over from other donors' samples.

The CDR3 reads CASSLAGTSGAQETQYF. The CDR3 nucleotides read TGTGCCAGCAGCTTAGCGGGGACTAGCGGGGCCCAAGAGACCCAGTACTTC. The rearrangement uses TRBV7-2 and TRBJ2-5; TRBD2 matches at 13 bases. The germline gives CDR1 SGHTA, CDR2 FQGNSA. The CDR3 is 17 residues long. With 0 bases clipped from V and 1 base from J, the junction kept 2 bases outside the gene matches.

The CDR3 DNA reads as TGTGCCAGCAGCGCCTTAGGGACACTAGGCCATGAGCAGTTCTTC. It codes for CASSALGTLGHEQFF. The V and J genes are TRBV28 and TRBJ2-1; perhaps TRBD1 as D (6 bases). The CDR3 covers 15 residues. V lost 6 bases, J lost 8 bases, and 20 bases lay in between. Germline V lookup: CDR1 MDHEN, CDR2 SYDVKM. The full variable domain, its missing parts supplied by reference TRBV28 and TRBJ2-1, is DVKVTQSSRYLVKRTGEKVFLECVQDMDHENMFWYRQDPGLGLRLIYFSYDVKMKEKGDIPEGYSVSREKKERFSLILESASTNQTSMYLCASSALGTLGHEQFFGPGTRLTVL.

This clone was picked up a small number of times. CDR3 coding DNA: TGTGCCAGTAGTGTTTCTGTGGCCGTCTCCTACGAGCAGTACTTC. Translated, it gives CASSVSVAVSYEQYF. This chain connects TRBV19 to TRBJ2-7; D gene ambiguous. Germline V gene lookup returns CDR1 LNHDA and CDR2 SQIVND (reference sequence). V lost 5 bases and J lost 0, with 14 bases in between. The CDR3 is 15 residues long.

The chain combines TRBV5-1 with TRBJ2-5, with D perhaps being TRBD1 or TRBD2 (5 bases each). V lost 2 bases and J 1 base, leaving 15 bases between the germline ends. Germline V CDR1 and CDR2: SGHRS, YFSETQ. The CDR3 loop spans 16 amino acids. The CDR3 here is CASSFGAQATQETQYF. Written as DNA, the CDR3 is TGCGCCAGCAGCTTCGGGGCGCAGGCCACCCAAGAGACCCAGTACTTC.

There are a few counts of this clone. The chain employs TRBV6-1 and TRBJ1-4; D is unresolved. Trimming removed 1 base at V and 14 bases at J, with 5 bases between. The CDR3 extends over 10 amino acids. Germline V gene lookup returns CDR1 MNHNS and CDR2 SASEGT. The CDR3 loop is CASSEGRLFF. The CDR3, as DNA: TGTGCCAGCAGTGAAGGCAGGCTGTTTTTT.

J is TRBJ2-7 and V is TRBV6-1; 9 bases are a match to TRBD1. V lost 6 bases, J lost 1 base, and 7 bases stayed unmatched. Per germline, CDR1 MNHNS and CDR2 SASEGT. The CDR3 has 15 residues. CDR3 sequence reads: CASSTGTGISYEQYF. In DNA, the CDR3 is TGTGCCAGCAGCACCGGGACAGGGATTTCCTACGAGCAGTACTTC.